This TCR beta chain was found in a study of cytomegalovirus exposure and HLA in healthy donors. Healthy individuals who donated bone marrow served as the donors. V lost 8 bases and J 7 bases, leaving 14 bases between the germline ends. The CDR3 runs to 12 residues. The germline V gene has CDR1 SNHLY and CDR2 FYNNEI. The primer mix had 60 Vbeta and 13 Jbeta primers. Data came from immunoSEQ multiplex PCR; TCRdb stores just in-frame clones and leaves some out. The table shows about 190,000 clones, with 84% occurring only once. The source of this sequence is a boy between 10 and 17 years old in good health and CMV-seronegative. The V and J genes are TRBV2 and TRBJ1-1; the D is unclear. The sample consisted of PBMCs. Here the CDR3 DNA reads TGTGCCAGCCCCCCTCGGGAAGTTGAAGCTTTCTTT. It yields the protein CASPPREVEAFF.